The source of this T cell receptor beta chain is a study of vaccination and CD4 T cells after COVID-19. Regarding the study as a whole: Post-vaccination reactive clonotypes (median roughly 36) did not differ significantly from post-infection (approximately 23).

Treatment of the sample: roughly nine-day PBMC culture with coronavirus spike peptide pools or control peptides (ViraFEST assay). Concerning this clonotype: The target antigen is unknown.

The Oncomine TCR Beta short-read assay sequenced DNA from cultured CD4+ T cells. TCRdb fed the PCR reads into MiXCR, producing one record per CDR3 protein. The sample yields more than 15,000 distinct CDR3 sequences, around 31% seen once. The length of the CDR3 is 14 residues. Trimming removed 1 base from V and 2 bases from J; junction bases left unmatched: 0. The germline CDR1 and CDR2 sequences are SGHRS and YFSETQ. Sequenced sample: cultured CD4+ T cells from blood. The chain joins TRBV5-1 to TRBJ1-5; 7 bases fit TRBD1. This receptor was identified in a human donor with COVID-19. The DNA of the CDR3 is TGCGCCAGCAGCTTGACAGGGGGCAATCAGCCCCAGCATTTT. It is translated as CASSLTGGNQPQHF.